The 10 T cell receptor delta chains in this list originate from one sample, sequenced in a study of Vδ1+ human thymocytes. Study results and caveats: Thymic TRG and TRD repertoires appeared highly polyclonal, with Gaussian CDR3 length distributions.

Sequences come from RNA converted to cDNA by reverse transcription. The CDR3 regions were amplified by multiplex PCR from V-gene primers to a constant-region primer. TCRdb re-processed the multiplex PCR reads using CATT. The sample consists of about 73,000 delta-chain clones, around 35% of them appearing once. These receptors have no known antigen. Specimen: Vdelta1+ gamma-delta thymocytes from the thymus. Sample subset: FACS-sorted CD3+ TCRalphabeta- TCRVdelta1+ TCRVdelta2- thymocytes. Source of these receptors: a boy under three years old who had congenital heart surgery.

The chain joins TRDV1 to TRDJ1; D uncertain. Germline V gives CDR1 TSWWSYY, CDR2 QGS. V was pared by 4 bases and J by 9 bases, with 9 bases between. The CDR3 covers 11 residues. The CDR3 DNA reads as TGTGCTCTTGGGGCACAAAGTCAACTCATCTTT. It encodes CALGAQSQLIF.

This chain uses TRDV1 with TRDJ1; TRDD3 agrees at 8 bases. V shed 9 bases and J 8 bases; nucleotides not matched to a gene: 5. This CDR3 is built from 11 residues. Germline V CDR1 and CDR2: TSWWSYY, QGS. In nucleotides, the CDR3 is TGTGCTCTGGGTACTGGGGGGAAACTCATCTTT. Its translation: CALGTGGKLIF.

This clone was detected once. The chain carries TRDV1 and TRDJ1; 11 positions agree with TRDD3. The CDR3 loop spans 22 amino acids. Germline V gene data show CDR1 as TSWWSYY and CDR2 as QGS. V lost 1 base, J lost 1 base, and 20 bases stayed unmatched. This CDR3 reads CALGEPFRSAWGILRITDKLIF. CDR3 bases: TGTGCTCTTGGGGAACCCTTTAGGAGTGCCTGGGGGATACTAAGAATCACCGATAAACTCATCTTT.

The V gene is TRDV1, the J gene TRDJ1; 8 bases fit TRDD2. Germline V gene sequence: CDR1 TSWWSYY, CDR2 QGS. The V and J ends lost 3 bases and 1 base, in that order; junction bases with no gene match: 22. This CDR3 comprises 21 residues. This chain's CDR3 is CALGDTRAFLSLDPLTDKLIF. The DNA for the CDR3 is TGTGCTCTTGGGGACACAAGGGCCTTCCTAAGTTTGGACCCCCTCACCGATAAACTCATCTTT.

In its sample, this clone was seen a few times. This chain connects TRDV1 to TRDJ1; TRDD3 matches 11 bases. CDR3 length: 25 residues. With 2 bases clipped from V and 0 bases from J, the junction kept 29 bases outside the gene matches. Germline V gene sequence: CDR1 TSWWSYY, CDR2 QGS. This CDR3 is CALGEVRHRWVGGGYGVVYTDKLIF. The CDR3 bases are TGTGCTCTTGGGGAAGTTCGGCACCGCTGGGTCGGTGGGGGATACGGAGTGGTGTACACCGATAAACTCATCTTT.

The rearrangement uses TRDV1 and TRDJ1; tentatively, D is TRDD3 (5 bases). This CDR3 region has 17 residues. Trimming left V 0 bases short and J 0 bases short, with 14 bases between. Germline V lookup: CDR1 TSWWSYY, CDR2 QGS. The CDR3 region has the DNA TGTGCTCTTGGGGAACTTGGTTGTTCGGGGGACACCGATAAACTCATCTTT. Amino acids: CALGELGCSGDTDKLIF.

In its sample, this clone was seen a few times. The rearrangement links TRDV1 to TRDJ1; 7 bases are a match to TRDD3. V lost 3 bases and J lost 2; bases outside the gene matches: 18. This CDR3 has 19 residues. Germline assignment: CDR1 TSWWSYY and CDR2 QGS. The CDR3 here is CALGDRLGVLGRATDKLIF. The CDR3 DNA reads TGTGCTCTTGGGGACCGATTGGGTGTACTGGGGAGAGCTACCGATAAACTCATCTTT.

The rearrangement joins TRDV1 to TRDJ1; 12 bases fit TRDD3. CDR1 and CDR2 from the germline V gene are TSWWSYY and QGS. This CDR3 spans 23 amino acids. The trim removed 2 bases at V and 3 bases at J, leaving 25 bases unmatched. The CDR3 reads CALGEFPLPAPDWGIPGPDKLIF. CDR3 coding DNA: TGTGCTCTTGGGGAATTTCCCCTCCCGGCCCCAGACTGGGGGATACCGGGTCCCGATAAACTCATCTTT.

The V and J genes are TRDV1 and TRDJ1, with 8 bases fitting TRDD3. Looked up from germline, CDR1 is TSWWSYY and CDR2 is QGS. V was clipped by 2 bases and J by 0 bases; unmatched bases: 26. The CDR3 sequence is 23 residues long. The DNA for the CDR3 is TGTGCTCTTGGGGAAACGTCCACGACGTCCCGTAACTGGGGGCCGACGTACACCGATAAACTCATCTTT. This encodes CALGETSTTSRNWGPTYTDKLIF.

The chain carries TRDV1 and TRDJ1; 11 nucleotides agree with TRDD3. CDR1 is TSWWSYY and CDR2 is QGS in the germline V gene. The CDR3 extends over 22 amino acids. Trimming cost V 0 bases and J 0 bases; bases outside gene matches: 18. Written as DNA, the CDR3 is TGTGCTCTTGGGGAACTCTCATACCCCTCGTACTGGGGGATAAAGTACACCGATAAACTCATCTTT. Residues: CALGELSYPSYWGIKYTDKLIF.